The source of this T cell receptor beta chain is a study of cytomegalovirus exposure and HLA in healthy donors. Overall study findings and caveats: Serostatus for CMV was the only available immune exposure information.

The PCR had 60 Vbeta and 13 Jbeta primers. Per the original methods: Later work found around 85 million unique TCR beta chains, with 9.5 million to 14 million shared. The repertoire was sequenced with immunoSEQ multiplex PCR; TCRdb's copy has only in-frame clones and lacks some. The DNA gave D and trimming, while V, J and clone size come from that table. The table shows about 190,000 clones, with roughly 83% occurring only once. For this clone: Its target is unknown.

CDR3 length: 15 amino acids. The ends lost 3 bases at V and 6 bases at J; junction bases unmatched: 6. Germline CDR1 reads PRHDT; CDR2 reads FYEKMQ (reference sequence). The chain couples TRBV13 to TRBJ2-1, with 9 bases aligning to TRBD2. This TCR was sampled from a boy aged 2-15 years in good health and CMV-seronegative. The sequencing sample was made of PBMCs. In DNA, the CDR3 is TGTGCCAGCAGCTTTGAGCGGGGGGCCCTCAATGAGCAGTTCTTC. Translation gives CASSFERGALNEQFF.